The 7 T cell receptor beta chains given below trace back to one sample, sequenced in a study of T cell responses to AZD1222 COVID-19 vaccine (dated by TCRdb to the early 2020s). Library generation was performed with the immunoSEQ multiplex PCR assay. This immuneACCESS table, as held by TCRdb, lists in-frame sequences with V and J called but not all clones. Of the missing ones, under half trace to an unresolved V gene in checked studies; the others have no known cause. This sample lists more than 150,000 clones; around 90% were detected once. The leading ten clones occupy 1.5% to 2.5% of the sample. The sample's time point label is to be understood as: about 28 days (+/-7) after the second vaccine dose. Sequences were derived from peripheral blood, sampled 28 days after the second AZD1222 dose. The receptors here all came from an adult who received the AZD1222 COVID-19 vaccine.

This rearrangement joins TRBV16 to TRBJ1-1; D is unresolved. Germline V gives CDR1 KGHSY, CDR2 FQNENV. The CDR3 sequence is 13 residues long. V lost 4 bases and J 1 base, leaving 7 bases between the germline ends. The CDR3 spells CASSRNGNTEAFF. The CDR3 nucleotides read TGTGCCAGCAGCCGAAACGGGAACACTGAAGCTTTCTTT.

V is TRBV6-4 and J is TRBJ2-3; a weak D match, TRBD2 (6 bases). Germline V gene lookup returns CDR1 MRHNA and CDR2 SNTAGT. Deletions cut 6 bases from V and 8 bases from J, with 12 bases between. The CDR3 length is 12 residues. CDR3 amino acids: CASSSQGGTQYF. The CDR3 coding sequence is TGTGCCAGCAGCAGCCAGGGAGGTACGCAGTATTTT.

The V and J genes are TRBV11-2 and TRBJ1-1; D is unresolved. Trimming took 5 bases from V and 5 from J, leaving 18 bases between them. Germline loops: CDR1 SGHAT, CDR2 FQNNGV. The CDR3 loop spans 15 amino acids. CDR3 sequence (DNA): TGTGCCAGCAGCACCCCCCTAAGGGTCCGGACTGAAGCTTTCTTT. Translated: CASSTPLRVRTEAFF. Based on the CDR3 plus reference TRBV11-2 and TRBJ1-1, the full variable domain is EAGVAQSPRYKIIEKRQSVAFWCNPISGHATLYWYQQILGQGPKLLIQFQNNGVVDDSQLPKDRFSAERLKGVDSTLKIQPAKLEDSAVYLCASSTPLRVRTEAFFGQGTRLTVV.

The V gene is TRBV3-1 (or the pseudogene TRBV3-2), the J gene TRBJ2-2; 10 bases line up with TRBD2. V was clipped by 7 bases and J by 1 base; unmatched bases: 3. CDR1 and CDR2 (germline): LGHDT, YNNKEL (reference sequence). The CDR3 extends over 15 amino acids. The CDR3 region has the DNA TGTGCCAGCACCTTAGCGGGAGGGAACACCGGGGAGCTGTTTTTT. Translating gives CASTLAGGNTGELFF.

The CDR3, as DNA: TGTGCCAGCAGTTTAATATCGGGGGTAGCCAAAAACATTCAGTACTTC. This gives the protein CASSLISGVAKNIQYF. V is TRBV28 and J is TRBJ2-4; D perhaps matches TRBD2 (6 bases). Germline assignment: CDR1 MDHEN and CDR2 SYDVKM. V dropped 2 bases and J dropped 0 bases, with 11 bases sitting between them. CDR3 length: 16 amino acids.

This chain joins TRBV30 and TRBJ1-4, with 9 bases fitting TRBD1. CDR1 and CDR2 from the germline V gene are GTSNPN and SVGIG (reference sequence). The CDR3 runs to 16 residues. Unmatched junction bases numbered 9, after V lost 1 base and J lost 6 bases. CDR3 residues: CAWSGTQGARYEKLFF. DNA for the CDR3: TGTGCCTGGAGTGGAACACAGGGGGCGCGATATGAAAAACTGTTTTTT. Full variable domain (outside the CDR3, taken from reference TRBV30 and TRBJ1-4): SQTIHQWPATLVQPVGSPLSLECTVEGTSNPNLYWYRQAAGRGLQLLFYSVGIGQISSEVPQNLSASRPQDRQFILSSKKLLLSDSGFYLCAWSGTQGARYEKLFFGSGTQLSVL.

V usage is TRBV7-6 and J usage is TRBJ1-1; a weak D match, TRBD1 (5 bases). V shed 5 bases and J shed 1 base, with 20 bases lying between them. Germline CDR1 reads SGHVS; CDR2 reads FNYEAQ. This CDR3 spans 17 amino acids. CDR3 bases: TGTGCCAGCAGCGTAACGGGACTTAAGAGAGGGAACACTGAAGCTTTCTTT. Translated, it gives CASSVTGLKRGNTEAFF.